The clone carrying this TCR beta chain was seen ten or more times. What it binds is not known. The data derive from a study of identical twins. General study results and limits: Findings depended on cross-sectional statistics rather than tracking the same donors.

Via MiXCR, TCRdb re-called the 5' RACE reads, giving one row per CDR3 protein. The table lists about 690,000 distinct CDR3 sequences, roughly 6% of them singletons. In germline, CDR1 is MNHEY, CDR2 SMNVEV (reference sequence). V lost 0 bases and J 2 bases, leaving 8 bases between the germline ends. This CDR3 comprises 15 residues. The V call is TRBV27, the J call TRBJ2-1; TRBD2 is a possible D gene (5 bases). This TCR was recovered from a young man in good health. What was sequenced was naive T cells sorted from blood. The CDR3 bases are TGTGCCAGCAGTTTATCCCCCGGGGCCTACAATGAGCAGTTCTTC. It specifies CASSLSPGAYNEQFF.